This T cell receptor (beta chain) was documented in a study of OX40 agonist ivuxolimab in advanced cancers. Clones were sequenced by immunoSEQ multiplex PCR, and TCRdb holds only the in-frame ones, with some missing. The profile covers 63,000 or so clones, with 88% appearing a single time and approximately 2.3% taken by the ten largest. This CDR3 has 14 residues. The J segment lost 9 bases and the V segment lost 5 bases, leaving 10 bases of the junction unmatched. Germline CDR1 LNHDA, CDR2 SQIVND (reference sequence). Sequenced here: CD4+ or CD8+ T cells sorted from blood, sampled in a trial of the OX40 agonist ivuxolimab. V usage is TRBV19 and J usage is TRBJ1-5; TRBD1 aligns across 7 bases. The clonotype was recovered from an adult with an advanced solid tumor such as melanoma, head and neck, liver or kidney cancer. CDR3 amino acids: CASSGSRGVGPQHF. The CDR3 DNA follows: TGTGCCAGTAGTGGAAGCAGGGGGGTGGGGCCCCAGCATTTT.